This paragraph covers one TCR beta chain sequence. This sample is drawn from a study of blood T cell repertoires in COVID-19. The method was immunoSEQ multiplex PCR; TCRdb's version includes in-frame clones alone and lacks a portion of them. The table lists around 400,000 clones, approximately 91% of them singletons. V was clipped by 7 bases and J by 5 bases, with 11 bases between them. Germline CDR1 SNHLY, CDR2 FYNNEI. There are 13 residues in the CDR3. The J gene is TRBJ1-4, the V gene TRBV2, with D possibly matching TRBD1 (5 bases). The sequence was obtained from a woman between 40 and 55 years old who had been exposed to COVID-19. Sequencing was done on a sample of PBMCs or T cells enriched from blood (not recorded which). CDR3 sequence: CASIGRGNEKLFF. The CDR3 DNA sequence: TGTGCCAGCATCGGGAGGGGAAATGAAAAACTGTTTTTT.